The 21 T cell receptor beta chains below were found in one sample sequenced in a study of CD8 T cells in Susac syndrome. It was with random hexamers that roughly 0.5 to 1 ug RNA was reverse transcribed. TCRdb fed the immunoSEQ multiplex PCR reads into MiXCR, producing one record per CDR3 protein. The data show about 290,000 distinct CDR3 sequences, with over 75% seen just once and roughly 0.2% held by the top ten. Sequencing input: CD8+ T cells from PBMCs. The receptors stem from a human donor with multiple sclerosis.

This clonotype came up once. The V and J genes are TRBV7-2 and TRBJ2-5; a possible D gene is TRBD1 (5 bases). This CDR3 has 16 amino acids. Germline loops: CDR1 SGHTA, CDR2 FQGNSA. V was cut by 1 base and J by 2 bases, with 14 bases left in between. DNA for the CDR3: TGTGCCAGCAGCTTAGTAGATCGGCCAGGGCAAGAGACCCAGTACTTC. Encoded protein: CASSLVDRPGQETQYF. The whole variable domain, remainder taken from reference TRBV7-2 and TRBJ2-5, is GAGVSQSPSNKVTEKGKDVELRCDPISGHTALYWYRQSLGQGLEFLIYFQGNSAPDKSGLPSDRFSAERTGGSVSTLTIQRTQQEDSAVYLCASSLVDRPGQETQYFGPGTRLLVL.

The rearrangement joins TRBV28 to TRBJ2-2; D is tentatively TRBD1 or TRBD2 (6 bases each). Between the trimmed V and J ends, which lost 2 bases and 3 bases, there was a span of 16 bases. Germline V gene lookup returns CDR1 MDHEN and CDR2 SYDVKM. CDR3 length equals 17 residues. CDR3 in DNA: TGTGCCAGCAGTTTAAGGGTCCCGAGGGGGGACACCGGGGAGCTGTTTTTT. Translating gives CASSLRVPRGDTGELFF. The full variable domain, its missing parts supplied by reference TRBV28 and TRBJ2-2, is DVKVTQSSRYLVKRTGEKVFLECVQDMDHENMFWYRQDPGLGLRLIYFSYDVKMKEKGDIPEGYSVSREKKERFSLILESASTNQTSMYLCASSLRVPRGDTGELFFGEGSRLTVL.

The gene calls are TRBV18 and TRBJ1-1; 8 nucleotides align to TRBD1. CDR1 KGHSH and CDR2 LQKENI come from the germline V gene. The CDR3 spans 16 residues. The junction had 13 bases not matched to a gene; V was cut back by 8 bases and J by 2 bases. The CDR3 region is CASATGVGKDNTEAFF. CDR3 nucleotide sequence: TGTGCCAGCGCGACAGGGGTGGGCAAAGATAACACTGAAGCTTTCTTT.

The rearrangement uses TRBV7-6 and TRBJ2-3; the match to TRBD1 covers 7 bases. V gave up 4 bases and J gave up 2 bases; unmatched junction bases: 6. CDR3 size: 15 residues. From germline, CDR1 is SGHVS and CDR2 FNYEAQ. CDR3 DNA: TGTGCCAGCAGCTCCGACAGGGCGCTCACAGATACGCAGTATTTT. It encodes CASSSDRALTDTQYF.

The V call is TRBV7-9, the J call TRBJ1-5, with TRBD1 matching over 7 bases. After removal of 4 bases from V and 7 bases from J, the junction contained 7 bases not matched to a gene. In germline, CDR1 is SEHNR, CDR2 FQNEAQ (reference sequence). This CDR3 region has 14 residues. CDR3 protein: CASSSSRGIQPQHF. CDR3 bases: TGTGCCAGCAGCTCTTCCAGGGGGATCCAGCCCCAGCATTTT. The entire variable domain, with the rest obtained from reference TRBV7-9 and TRBJ1-5, is as follows: DTGVSQNPRHKITKRGQNVTFRCDPISEHNRLYWYRQTLGQGPEFLTYFQNEAQLEKSRLLSDRFSAERPKGSFSTLEIQRTEQGDSAMYLCASSSSRGIQPQHFGDGTRLSIL.

V is TRBV7-2 and J is TRBJ2-1; no clear D gene. Germline CDR1 reads SGHTA; CDR2 reads FQGNSA. Between the trimmed V and J ends, which lost 4 bases and 8 bases, there was a span of 15 bases. The CDR3 sequence is 14 residues long. CDR3 region: CASSYLVPPDEQFF. In DNA, the CDR3 is TGTGCCAGCAGCTACCTCGTACCCCCCGATGAGCAGTTCTTC.

The CDR3 bases are TGTGCCACCAGAGACATGTTGTCCTACGAGCAGTACTTC. It yields the protein CATRDMLSYEQYF. The chain uses TRBV15 and TRBJ2-7; unclear D gene. Trimming shortened V by 6 bases and J by 1 base, and 10 bases separated the two germline ends. The CDR3 consists of 13 residues. CDR1 LNHNV and CDR2 YYDKDF come from the germline V gene (reference sequence). Drawing the rest from reference TRBV15 and TRBJ2-7, the complete variable domain is DAMVIQNPRYQVTQFGKPVTLSCSQTLNHNVMYWYQQKSSQAPKLLFHYYDKDFNNEADTPDNFQSRRPNTSFCFLDIRSPGLGDTAMYLCATRDMLSYEQYFGPGTRLTVT.

This chain connects TRBV15 to TRBJ2-2; TRBD1 might be the D (5 bases). Germline V CDR1 and CDR2: LNHNV, YYDKDF (reference sequence). Between the trimmed V and J ends, which lost 5 bases and 4 bases, there was a span of 11 bases. There are 14 residues in the CDR3. The CDR3 nucleotides read TGTGCCACCAGCCAGTCAGGGTCCACCGGGGAGCTGTTTTTT. Translation: CATSQSGSTGELFF.

The chain has TRBV28 and TRBJ2-1; TRBD2 matches 7 bases. CDR1 MDHEN and CDR2 SYDVKM come from the germline V gene. The CDR3 loop spans 15 amino acids. Trimming removed 5 bases from V and 8 bases from J; junction bases left unmatched: 12. The CDR3 DNA is TGTGCCAGCAGTCCACCGGGACTACCAACCGATGAGCAGTTCTTC. It specifies CASSPPGLPTDEQFF. The full variable domain, in which reference TRBV28 and TRBJ2-1 provide the parts outside the CDR3, is DVKVTQSSRYLVKRTGEKVFLECVQDMDHENMFWYRQDPGLGLRLIYFSYDVKMKEKGDIPEGYSVSREKKERFSLILESASTNQTSMYLCASSPPGLPTDEQFFGPGTRLTVL.

The CDR3 DNA sequence: TGTGCCAGCAGCTCCAGGCCTGAAGATACGCAGTATTTT. Its translation is CASSSRPEDTQYF. The chain is built from TRBV7-2 and TRBJ2-3; unclear D gene. Germline V gives CDR1 SGHTA, CDR2 FQGNSA. The V gene lost 4 bases and the J gene lost 5 bases, with 10 bases spanning the gap. CDR3 size: 13 residues. Filled out from reference TRBV7-2 and TRBJ2-3, the complete variable domain reads GAGVSQSPSNKVTEKGKDVELRCDPISGHTALYWYRQSLGQGLEFLIYFQGNSAPDKSGLPSDRFSAERTGGSVSTLTIQRTQQEDSAVYLCASSSRPEDTQYFGPGTRLTVL.

The CDR3 bases are TGCAGTGCTTCGAGGACTACATCTAGCACAGATACGCAGTATTTT. Translating it yields CSASRTTSSTDTQYF. The chain links TRBV20-1 to TRBJ2-3, with D perhaps matching TRBD2 (6 bases). From germline, CDR1 is DFQATT and CDR2 SNEGSKA (reference sequence). With 5 bases removed from V and 0 bases from J, the gap between germline ends came to 15 bases. The CDR3 totals 15 residues.

V and J are TRBV27 and TRBJ2-2, with D possibly matching TRBD2 (5 bases). The CDR3 runs to 14 residues. CDR1 and CDR2 from the germline V gene are MNHEY and SMNVEV (reference sequence). The chain's CDR3 is CATRLGGNTGELFF. In DNA form, the CDR3 reads TGTGCAACCCGCTTAGGAGGGAACACCGGGGAGCTGTTTTTT.

The chain is built from TRBV6-5 and TRBJ2-7; a weak D match, TRBD1 (6 bases). The CDR3 is 15 amino acids. CDR1 and CDR2 from the germline V gene are MNHEY and SVGAGI. Trimming removed 2 bases from V and 2 bases from J, with 13 bases in between. The CDR3 here is CASSYARGEPYEQYF. The CDR3 DNA reads as TGTGCCAGCAGTTACGCCAGGGGAGAGCCCTACGAGCAGTACTTC.

V is TRBV7-8 and J is TRBJ1-3; D may be TRBD1 (6 bases). Germline V gives CDR1 SGHVS, CDR2 FQNEAQ. The V and J ends lost 4 bases and 0 bases respectively, with 10 bases between them. CDR3 length equals 15 residues. The CDR3 coding sequence is TGTGCCAGCAGCTACGGACAGTCCTCTGGAAACACCATATATTTT. It yields the protein CASSYGQSSGNTIYF.

This chain uses TRBV5-1 with TRBJ2-1, with 7 bases identical to TRBD2. Germline CDR1 is SGHRS and CDR2 is YFSETQ. The J segment lost 2 bases and the V segment lost 3 bases, leaving 2 bases of the junction unmatched. This CDR3 comprises 14 residues. The CDR3 region is CASSYSGPYNEQFF. The CDR3 nucleotides read TGCGCCAGCAGCTATAGCGGGCCCTACAATGAGCAGTTCTTC.

J is TRBJ2-2 and V is TRBV14; 13 nucleotides align to TRBD2. The J segment lost 2 bases and the V segment lost 0 bases, leaving 12 bases of the junction unmatched. This CDR3 region has 21 residues. CDR1 SGHDN and CDR2 FVKESK come from the germline V gene. CDR3: CASSQDSGLAGSLINTGELFF. CDR3 coding DNA: TGTGCCAGCAGCCAAGACTCGGGACTAGCGGGGAGTCTAATTAACACCGGGGAGCTGTTTTTT.

This chain uses TRBV4-1 with TRBJ1-1; unclear D gene. The germline gives CDR1 MGHRA, CDR2 YSYEKL. This CDR3 has 16 amino acids. V shed 2 bases and J shed 1 base, with 14 bases lying between them. CDR3 residues: CASSQTPQQRNTEAFF. For the CDR3, the DNA is TGCGCCAGCAGCCAAACCCCCCAGCAGAGGAACACTGAAGCTTTCTTT.

The rearrangement joins TRBV7-2 to TRBJ2-5, with 7 bases identical to TRBD2. Germline CDR1 SGHTA, CDR2 FQGNSA. The CDR3 is 15 amino acids. V shed 2 bases, J shed 5 bases, and the junction held 8 bases outside the gene matches. CDR3 sequence reads: CASSLTSAAGETQYF. The CDR3 coding sequence is TGTGCCAGCAGCTTAACTAGCGCCGCTGGGGAGACCCAGTACTTC.

The chain couples TRBV6-5 to TRBJ2-2; D not certain. V was cut by 8 bases and J by 4 bases, with 11 bases left in between. This CDR3 is 13 amino acids long. Germline CDR1 and CDR2: MNHEY and SVGAGI. CDR3 DNA sequence: TGTGCCAGCCGCCCCCGGGTCACCGGGGAGCTGTTTTTT. It translates to CASRPRVTGELFF.

The chain's CDR3 is CASSFTAGGLETQYF. CDR3 nucleotide sequence: TGTGCCAGCAGTTTCACGGCGGGGGGCCTGGAGACCCAGTACTTC. The V gene is TRBV6-5, the J gene TRBJ2-5; 8 bases fit TRBD2. Germline lookup yields CDR1 MNHEY and CDR2 SVGAGI. V lost 4 bases and J lost 5; bases outside the gene matches: 9. The CDR3 spans 15 residues.

V and J are TRBV30 and TRBJ2-4, with a weak D call TRBD2 (5 bases). CDR3 length: 13 residues. Germline-derived CDR1 and CDR2 are GTSNPN and SVGIG (reference sequence). Trimming stripped 0 bases from V and 5 bases from J, with 8 bases between. The CDR3 is CAWSVLRENIQYF. The CDR3 coding sequence is TGTGCCTGGAGTGTACTGAGGGAAAACATTCAGTACTTC.